Below are 30 T cell receptor beta chains sequenced from a single sample in a study of spatial heterogeneity in lung cancer (dated by TCRdb to between 2017 and 2020). Reading the label with the study, this specimen's time point is: blood at routine non-recurrence follow-up after resection. TCR sequencing used whole RNA extracted from tumor and nontumor lung tissue, or from cryopreserved PBMC samples, without cell sorting. Libraries were constructed by 5' RACE. Instrument on record: NextSeq 500. TCRdb handled the public reads itself, with Q25 trimming in fastp and clone calling in MiXCR, and kept productive beta chains. Here each entry gathers all rows of one CDR3 protein and keeps the most common genes and DNA. This sample is represented by about 120,000 distinct CDR3 sequences; about 12% of them were singletons. The ten largest clones take up approximately 16% of the sample. The specimen was PBMCs, collected at follow-up. The receptor source for this set is a male donor with early-stage non-small cell lung cancer.

The J gene is TRBJ2-3, the V gene TRBV7-9; D ambiguous. The germline V and J ends were trimmed by 5 bases and 0 bases, with 21 bases remaining between them. The CDR3 has 18 residues. Germline assignment: CDR1 SEHNR and CDR2 FQNEAQ (reference sequence). Written as DNA, the CDR3 is TGTGCCAGCAGCCTTGTCGGGCCCCGCGTATCTAGCACAGATACGCAGTATTTT. This codes for CASSLVGPRVSSTDTQYF. Complete variable domain (other parts from reference TRBV7-9 and TRBJ2-3): DTGVSQNPRHKITKRGQNVTFRCDPISEHNRLYWYRQTLGQGPEFLTYFQNEAQLEKSRLLSDRFSAERPKGSFSTLEIQRTEQGDSAMYLCASSLVGPRVSSTDTQYFGPGTRLTVL.

V is TRBV5-4 and J is TRBJ2-5, with D perhaps assigned TRBD1 or TRBD2 (5 bases each). The V end was cut by 0 bases, the J end by 2 bases, with 14 bases between. Germline CDR1 SGHNT, CDR2 YYREEE (reference sequence). This CDR3 comprises 16 residues. DNA for the CDR3: TGTGCCAGCAGCTTGGAAGCGGCAGGGTTACAAGAGACCCAGTACTTC. This sequence encodes CASSLEAAGLQETQYF.

As to this clonotype: The junction shows a germline mismatch at one end, possibly a read error. The chain couples TRBV28 to TRBJ2-3; maybe TRBD1 (6 bases). Germline CDR1 reads MDHEN; CDR2 reads SYDVKM. CDR3 size: 17 residues. CDR3 DNA: TGTGCCACCAGTTCGATCCTACAGGGTAAAAGCACAGATACGCAGTATTTT. It is translated as CATSSILQGKSTDTQYF. The complete variable domain, with remaining parts taken from reference TRBV28 and TRBJ2-3, reads DVKVTQSSRYLVKRTGEKVFLECVQDMDHENMFWYRQDPGLGLRLIYFSYDVKMKEKGDIPEGYSVSREKKERFSLILESASTNQTSMYLCATSSILQGKSTDTQYFGPGTRLTVL.

This clonotype was seen ten or more times. The V call is TRBV18, the J call TRBJ1-1; D perhaps matches TRBD1 (6 bases). CDR3 size: 17 residues. Germline CDR1 KGHSH, CDR2 LQKENI. Trimming removed 2 bases from V and 0 bases from J, with 16 bases in between. CDR3 coding DNA: TGTGCCAGCTCACCAAATCAGGGGTATATTATGAACACTGAAGCTTTCTTT. This sequence encodes CASSPNQGYIMNTEAFF.

This clonotype was recorded many times. J is TRBJ2-7 and V is TRBV12-3 or TRBV12-4; 9 nucleotides align to TRBD1. The trim removed 8 bases at V and 3 bases at J, leaving 2 bases unmatched. CDR3 length: 12 residues. The CDR3 protein is CASPDRGYEQYF. The DNA of the CDR3 is TGTGCCAGCCCGGACAGGGGCTACGAGCAGTACTTC.

V gene TRBV6-5 combines with J gene TRBJ2-3, with D possibly matching TRBD1 (5 bases). CDR3 size: 17 residues. V was pared by 2 bases and J by 2 bases, with 17 bases between. CDR1 is MNHEY and CDR2 is SVGAGI in the germline V gene. The CDR3 DNA is TGTGCCAGCAGTTACCGTGGCTGGGGCCGGTACACAGATACGCAGTATTTT. Protein product: CASSYRGWGRYTDTQYF.

This clonotype occurred a few times. The chain recombines TRBV3-1 with TRBJ2-2; D is tentatively TRBD1 or TRBD2 (5 bases each). Trimming pared 7 bases from V and 1 base from J, leaving 13 bases between. CDR1 is LGHDT, CDR2 YNNKEL, per germline (reference sequence). CDR3 size: 15 residues. The DNA for the CDR3 is TGTGCCAGCACCCAGAGGGGAAAGAACACCGGGGAGCTGTTTTTT. Its translation: CASTQRGKNTGELFF.

The chain employs TRBV18 and TRBJ1-1; D is undetermined. Germline V gene sequence: CDR1 KGHSH, CDR2 LQKENI. V was cut by 2 bases and J by 2 bases, with 6 bases left in between. There are 13 residues in the CDR3. The CDR3 region is CASSPSPNTEAFF. The CDR3 nucleotides read TGTGCCAGCTCACCATCCCCTAACACTGAAGCTTTCTTT.

In this sample, this clonotype turned up many times. The gene calls are TRBV27 and TRBJ2-6; D is unresolved. The germline V gene has CDR1 MNHEY and CDR2 SMNVEV (reference sequence). The length of the CDR3 is 13 residues. Trimming took off 7 bases at V and 0 bases at J, with 4 bases between the two ends. The CDR3: CASKSSGANVLTF. CDR3 DNA sequence: TGTGCCAGCAAGAGCTCTGGGGCCAACGTCCTGACTTTC. Complete variable domain (other parts from reference TRBV27 and TRBJ2-6): EAQVTQNPRYLITVTGKKLTVTCSQNMNHEYMSWYRQDPGLGLRQIYYSMNVEVTDKGDVPEGYKVSRKEKRNFPLILESPSPNQTSLYFCASKSSGANVLTFGAGSRLTVL.

This clonotype was picked up one time. The rearrangement links TRBV12-3 or TRBV12-4 to TRBJ1-1; possibly TRBD1 for D (5 bases). V gave up 7 bases and J gave up 5 bases, with 14 bases separating them. The CDR3 sequence is 13 residues long. CDR3 sequence: CASKLAGGTEAFF. The CDR3 DNA sequence: TGTGCCAGCAAATTGGCGGGGGGGACTGAAGCTTTCTTT.

This clonotype was picked up many times. The rearrangement links TRBV6-5 to TRBJ1-2, with D maybe TRBD1 (6 bases). V gave up 6 bases and J gave up 6 bases, with 11 bases separating them. Germline assignment: CDR1 MNHEY and CDR2 SVGAGI. This CDR3 spans 12 amino acids. CDR3 amino acids: CASRDRAHGYTF. CDR3 DNA sequence: TGTGCCAGCAGGGACAGAGCGCATGGCTACACCTTC.

The J gene is TRBJ2-3, the V gene TRBV7-2; 8 bases fit TRBD2. V dropped 2 bases and J dropped 3; count of bases not matched to a gene: 7. The CDR3 covers 16 residues. Germline assignment: CDR1 SGHTA and CDR2 FQGNSA. CDR3 sequence: CASSLWVAGFTDTQYF. The CDR3 DNA reads TGTGCCAGCAGCTTATGGGTAGCGGGGTTTACAGATACGCAGTATTTT.

This clonotype was recorded a few times. V and J are TRBV7-9 and TRBJ2-7; 12 bases are shared with TRBD1. The CDR3 length is 18 residues. The trim removed 5 bases at V and 0 bases at J, leaving 11 bases unmatched. Germline V lookup: CDR1 SEHNR, CDR2 FQNEAQ (reference sequence). CDR3 coding DNA: TGTGCCAGCAGCGCACCGGGACAGGGGGCAGGAGGCTCCTACGAGCAGTACTTC. This encodes CASSAPGQGAGGSYEQYF.

The rearrangement uses TRBV6-1 and TRBJ2-5; D perhaps matches TRBD2 (5 bases). CDR3 length equals 14 residues. Germline loops: CDR1 MNHNS, CDR2 SASEGT. The V end was cut by 1 base, the J end by 4 bases, with 10 bases between. This chain's CDR3 is CASSEVGRGETQYF. The CDR3, as DNA: TGTGCCAGCAGTGAAGTTGGACGGGGAGAGACCCAGTACTTC.

This clonotype has a count of ten or more. V usage is TRBV28 and J usage is TRBJ1-4, with no clear D. Germline assignment: CDR1 MDHEN and CDR2 SYDVKM. This CDR3 spans 14 amino acids. Trimming shortened V by 1 base and J by 10 bases, and 13 bases separated the two germline ends. CDR3: CASSLFGSLGKLFF. Here the CDR3 DNA reads TGTGCCAGCAGTTTATTTGGGAGCCTCGGAAAACTGTTTTTT.

V gene TRBV20-1 combines with J gene TRBJ2-1, with unresolved D. Germline CDR1 and CDR2: DFQATT and SNEGSKA (reference sequence). This CDR3 is built from 13 residues. Deletions cut 6 bases from V and 0 bases from J, with 9 bases between. This CDR3 is CSALFSSYNEQFF. The DNA of the CDR3 is TGCAGTGCCTTGTTTTCCTCCTACAATGAGCAGTTCTTC.

V and J are TRBV5-4 and TRBJ2-1; D remains ambiguous. Germline assignment: CDR1 SGHNT and CDR2 YYREEE (reference sequence). This CDR3 has 14 residues. V was clipped by 0 bases and J by 5 bases, with 9 bases between them. DNA of the CDR3: TGTGCCAGCAGCTTGGTCCCGTTGAACAATGAGCAGTTCTTC. This gives the protein CASSLVPLNNEQFF.

This clonotype has ten or more counts. The chain has TRBV5-1 and TRBJ2-3; D unresolved. V lost 5 bases to trimming and J lost 6 bases, with 10 bases between them. CDR3 length equals 12 residues. Per germline, CDR1 SGHRS and CDR2 YFSETQ. The CDR3 sequence is CASSSPKDTQYF. The CDR3 nucleotides are TGCGCCAGCAGTTCTCCGAAGGATACGCAGTATTTT. The variable domain in full, completed from reference TRBV5-1 and TRBJ2-3, reads KAGVTQTPRYLIKTRGQQVTLSCSPISGHRSVSWYQQTPGQGLQFLFEYFSETQRNKGNFPGRFSGRQFSNSRSEMNVSTLELGDSALYLCASSSPKDTQYFGPGTRLTVL.

J is TRBJ2-1 and V is TRBV20-1; no reliable D call. Trimming left V 3 bases short and J 9 bases short, with 9 bases between. In germline, CDR1 is DFQATT, CDR2 SNEGSKA (reference sequence). CDR3 length: 11 amino acids. The CDR3 spells CSASLASEQFF. CDR3 DNA: TGCAGTGCTAGTTTGGCTAGTGAGCAGTTCTTC.

V is TRBV5-6 and J is TRBJ2-3, with 7 bases fitting TRBD1. CDR1 and CDR2 (germline): SGHDT, YYEEEE. The CDR3 runs to 15 residues. Trimming removed 2 bases from V and 4 bases from J; junction bases left unmatched: 7. The CDR3 nucleotides are TGTGCCAGCAGCTTAGCTTTGACAGGGTCAGATACGCAGTATTTT. It is translated as CASSLALTGSDTQYF.

J is TRBJ1-5 and V is TRBV6-2 or TRBV6-3, with D unresolved. The CDR3 is made up of 13 amino acids. Germline assignment: CDR1 MNHEY and CDR2 SVGEGT. V was trimmed by 6 bases and J by 6 bases, leaving 12 bases between them. The CDR3 here is CASSLEGIQPQHF. Here the CDR3 DNA reads TGTGCCAGCAGCCTAGAGGGTATTCAGCCCCAGCATTTT.

The J gene is TRBJ2-2, the V gene TRBV11-3; the D is unclear. CDR3 size: 15 residues. Trimming removed 0 bases from V and 5 bases from J, with 10 bases in between. Germline-derived CDR1 and CDR2 are SGHNT and YENEEA. The CDR3 is CASSLDPPGTGELFF. CDR3 coding DNA: TGTGCCAGCAGCTTAGATCCCCCCGGGACCGGGGAGCTGTTTTTT. The whole variable domain, remainder taken from reference TRBV11-3 and TRBJ2-2, is EAGVVQSPRYKIIEKKQPVAFWCNPISGHNTLYWYLQNLGQGPELLIRYENEEAVDDSQLPKDRFSAERLKGVDSTLKIQPAELGDSAVYLCASSLDPPGTGELFFGEGSRLTVL.

This clonotype appeared a few times. The chain couples TRBV5-1 to TRBJ2-7, with 7 bases aligning to TRBD2. The V gene end was trimmed by 4 bases and the J gene end by 2 bases; junction bases not matched to a gene: 6. The germline CDR1 and CDR2 sequences are SGHRS and YFSETQ. The CDR3 is 14 amino acids. CDR3 amino acids: CASSGGDGTYEQYF. For the CDR3, the DNA is TGCGCCAGCAGCGGGGGGGACGGCACCTACGAGCAGTACTTC. Combining the CDR3 with reference TRBV5-1 and TRBJ2-7 gives the whole variable domain KAGVTQTPRYLIKTRGQQVTLSCSPISGHRSVSWYQQTPGQGLQFLFEYFSETQRNKGNFPGRFSGRQFSNSRSEMNVSTLELGDSALYLCASSGGDGTYEQYFGPGTRLTVT.

This clonotype was detected many times. The J gene is TRBJ2-3, the V gene TRBV9, with 9 nucleotides matching TRBD2. The junction had 2 bases not matched to a gene; V was cut back by 2 bases and J by 4 bases. This CDR3 is built from 14 residues. The germline V gene has CDR1 SGDLS and CDR2 YYNGEE. The CDR3 DNA follows: TGTGCCAGCAGCGTGCGGGGGGGGCCAGATACGCAGTATTTT. It is translated as CASSVRGGPDTQYF.

The chain couples TRBV9 to TRBJ2-5, with TRBD2 identical over 8 bases. The trim removed 3 bases at V and 2 bases at J, leaving 3 bases unmatched. In germline, CDR1 is SGDLS, CDR2 YYNGEE. CDR3 length: 14 amino acids. The DNA for the CDR3 is TGTGCCAGCAGCGCGGGGGGGATTCAAGAGACCCAGTACTTC. Protein sequence: CASSAGGIQETQYF. The variable domain in full, with the rest retrieved from reference TRBV9 and TRBJ2-5, is DSGVTQTPKHLITATGQRVTLRCSPRSGDLSVYWYQQSLDQGLQFLIQYYNGEERAKGNILERFSAQQFPDLHSELNLSSLELGDSALYFCASSAGGIQETQYFGPGTRLLVL.

The CDR3 spells CASSRACEKLFF. The CDR3 DNA follows: TGTGCCAGCAGCAGGGCTTGTGAAAAACTGTTTTTT. The chain has TRBV21-1 and TRBJ1-4. TRBV21-1 is reported as a pseudogene. The CDR3 has 12 amino acids.

This clonotype was seen ten or more times. V gene TRBV6-2 or TRBV6-3 combines with J gene TRBJ2-2, with a weak D call TRBD2 (6 bases). Germline V gene data show CDR1 as MNHEY and CDR2 as SVGEGT. The CDR3 covers 12 residues. The germline V and J ends were trimmed by 8 bases and 5 bases, with 9 bases remaining between them. CDR3: CASSGRTGELFF. The CDR3 coding sequence is TGTGCCAGCTCAGGGAGGACCGGGGAGCTGTTTTTT.

This chain joins TRBV11-1 and TRBJ2-7; 8 bases match TRBD1. This CDR3 is built from 15 residues. The germline CDR1 and CDR2 sequences are SGHAT and FQDESV (reference sequence). J lost 4 bases, V lost 6 bases, and 11 bases had no gene match. The CDR3 coding sequence is TGTGCCAGCAGTCCCTCCGGCAGGGGGCTTTACGAGCAGTACTTC. It encodes CASSPSGRGLYEQYF.

This clonotype was seen at least ten times. This chain connects TRBV5-5 to TRBJ2-7; 8 bases map to TRBD2. With V trimmed by 0 bases and J by 1 base, 9 bases remained unmatched. This CDR3 has 17 amino acids. CDR1 SGHKS and CDR2 YYEKEE come from the germline V gene (reference sequence). CDR3 coding DNA: TGTGCCAGCAGCTTGGTGGTTGGGAGCGGGGGATCCTACGAGCAGTACTTC. Translating it yields CASSLVVGSGGSYEQYF.

Here the CDR3 reads CASSSDPLEKLFF. The DNA of the CDR3 is TGTGCCAGCAGCTCCGACCCCTTAGAAAAACTGTTTTTT. The chain carries TRBV7-3 and TRBJ1-4; D gene ambiguous. This CDR3 contains 13 residues. Trimming removed 4 bases at V and 8 bases at J, with 11 bases between. CDR1 SGHTA and CDR2 FQGTGA come from the germline V gene.